Each of the 22 T cell receptor beta chains below was sequenced from the same sample in a study of cytomegalovirus exposure and HLA in healthy donors. PCR amplification relied on 60 Vbeta primers (plus 13 Jbeta primers). Sequencing was performed with immunoSEQ multiplex PCR; in TCRdb, only in-frame clones are kept and a portion is missing. Its table lists about 79,000 clones. The sequenced material came from PBMCs. The receptors shown here come from a man aged 25 to 45 in good health and CMV-seronegative.

The chain combines TRBV7-9 with TRBJ2-7; a weak D match, TRBD2 (6 bases). Trimming pared 4 bases from V and 5 bases from J, leaving 27 bases between. Germline V CDR1 and CDR2: SEHNR, FQNEAQ (reference sequence). The CDR3 is made up of 18 amino acids. The DNA for the CDR3 is TGTGCCAGCAGCTCCGACGACTGGATCGGCGGGATTAGCAACGAGCAGTACTTC. This sequence encodes CASSSDDWIGGISNEQYF. The full variable domain, rest sourced from reference TRBV7-9 and TRBJ2-7, is DTGVSQNPRHKITKRGQNVTFRCDPISEHNRLYWYRQTLGQGPEFLTYFQNEAQLEKSRLLSDRFSAERPKGSFSTLEIQRTEQGDSAMYLCASSSDDWIGGISNEQYFGPGTRLTVT.

The chain couples TRBV7-3 to TRBJ1-1; unclear D gene. CDR1 and CDR2 (germline): SGHTA, FQGTGA. Between the trimmed V and J ends, which lost 5 bases and 4 bases, there was a span of 11 bases. The CDR3 has 13 amino acids. CDR3 region: CASSPRAGTEAFF. In DNA form, the CDR3 reads TGTGCCAGCAGCCCCCGCGCTGGCACTGAAGCTTTCTTT.

The gene calls are TRBV27 and TRBJ2-5, with D tentatively TRBD1 (6 bases). The CDR3 has 13 residues. Germline V gene sequence: CDR1 MNHEY, CDR2 SMNVEV (reference sequence). V was pared by 6 bases and J by 4 bases, with 12 bases between. This CDR3 reads CASSHRVGETQYF. CDR3 nucleotide sequence: TGTGCCAGCAGCCACAGGGTGGGAGAGACCCAGTACTTC.

This chain connects TRBV19 to TRBJ2-5; TRBD1 matches 9 bases. CDR3 size: 13 residues. The V gene end was trimmed by 6 bases and the J gene end by 10 bases; junction bases not matched to a gene: 9. The germline V gene has CDR1 LNHDA and CDR2 SQIVND (reference sequence). CDR3 bases: TGTGCCAGTAGACAGGGGGCTGGGGGTATCCAGTACTTC. Amino acids: CASRQGAGGIQYF.

The chain carries TRBV5-1 and TRBJ2-1; tentative D call: TRBD2 (6 bases). Trimming removed 0 bases at V and 2 bases at J, with 9 bases between. This CDR3 region has 15 residues. Germline CDR1 and CDR2: SGHRS and YFSETQ. In DNA form, the CDR3 reads TGCGCCAGCAGCTTGGTCGGGGGAACCTACAATGAGCAGTTCTTC. Translation gives CASSLVGGTYNEQFF.

The genes are TRBV7-7 and TRBJ1-1; D call uncertain. CDR1 is SSHAT and CDR2 is FNYEAQ in the germline V gene (reference sequence). V lost 2 bases and J lost 3, with 7 bases in between. The CDR3 consists of 13 residues. The CDR3 DNA sequence: TGTGCCAGCAGCTTATCGGTCTACACTGAAGCTTTCTTT. It translates to CASSLSVYTEAFF. The whole variable domain, filled in from reference TRBV7-7 and TRBJ1-1, reads GAGVSQSPRYKVTKRGQDVTLRCDPISSHATLYWYQQALGQGPEFLTYFNYEAQPDKSGLPSDRFSAERPEGSISTLTIQRTEQRDSAMYRCASSLSVYTEAFFGQGTRLTVV.

V gene TRBV2 combines with J gene TRBJ1-2; 12 positions agree with TRBD1. V trimming: 9 bases; J trimming: 3 bases; junction bases outside the gene matches: 8. The CDR3 length is 15 residues. Germline V gene sequence: CDR1 SNHLY, CDR2 FYNNEI. The chain's CDR3 is CASWDRGRSDYGYTF. In DNA form, the CDR3 reads TGTGCCAGTTGGGACAGGGGGCGAAGTGACTATGGCTACACCTTC.

J is TRBJ2-7 and V is TRBV27; 8 bases map to TRBD1. J lost 6 bases, V lost 6 bases, and 10 bases had no gene match. The CDR3 has 14 residues. Germline V lookup: CDR1 MNHEY, CDR2 SMNVEV (reference sequence). CDR3 DNA: TGTGCCAGCAGGGCCGGGACAGGAGCCGCCGAGCAGTACTTC. Its translation: CASRAGTGAAEQYF.

The rearrangement joins TRBV5-8 to TRBJ2-5, with TRBD1 identical over 10 bases. Trimming cost V 4 bases and J 4 bases; bases outside gene matches: 10. In germline, CDR1 is SGHTS, CDR2 YDEGEE. The CDR3 loop spans 16 amino acids. The CDR3 DNA sequence: TGTGCCAGCAGCGGCGGACAGGGGGTAGTAGGAGAGACCCAGTACTTC. It translates to CASSGGQGVVGETQYF.

CDR3 nucleotides: TGTGCCAGCAGTTCCTACGGGAGGGATACGCAGTATTTT. This gives the protein CASSSYGRDTQYF. The chain carries TRBV6-5 and TRBJ2-3; 7 bases match TRBD2. The CDR3 is 13 residues long. The germline V gene encodes CDR1 MNHEY and CDR2 SVGAGI. J gave up 6 bases and V 4 bases, and 4 bases lay outside the gene matches.

The chain recombines TRBV5-1 with TRBJ2-3; possibly TRBD1 for D (5 bases). The germline V and J ends were trimmed by 1 base and 4 bases, with 13 bases remaining between them. Germline lookup yields CDR1 SGHRS and CDR2 YFSETQ. The CDR3 sequence is 15 residues long. The chain's CDR3 is CASSLSGSNADTQYF. Written as DNA, the CDR3 is TGCGCCAGCAGCTTGTCAGGGTCAAACGCAGATACGCAGTATTTT.

With regard to this clone: One end of the junction varies from germline; a read error may be responsible. The sample has other DNA sequences that encode this CDR3 too. This chain connects TRBV18 to TRBJ2-2, with a possible D match to TRBD2 (5 bases). This CDR3 is 15 amino acids long. Germline CDR1 KGHSH, CDR2 LQKENI. CDR3 DNA: TGTGCCAGCTCACCATACGGAGGCATCACCGGAGAGCTGTTTTTT. As protein: CASSPYGGITGELFF.

V usage is TRBV7-6 and J usage is TRBJ1-1; D is unclear. The CDR3 totals 13 residues. The germline CDR1 and CDR2 sequences are SGHVS and FNYEAQ. The ends were cut back, 5 bases at V and 6 bases at J, with 13 bases in the middle. CDR3 in amino acids: CASSPTYSAEAFF. The CDR3 nucleotides read TGTGCCAGCAGCCCCACCTATTCGGCTGAAGCTTTCTTT.

Note on this clone: A junction end diverges from the germline sequence, so it may reflect a read error. The V gene is TRBV18, the J gene TRBJ2-1; TRBD2 matches 8 bases. CDR1 KGHSH and CDR2 LQKENI come from the germline V gene. The CDR3 has 15 residues. CDR3 region: CASSPPGLGNNEQFF. As DNA, the CDR3 is TGTGCCAGCTCTCCACCGGGACTAGGGAACAATGAGCAGTTCTTC.

The rearrangement links TRBV4-3 to TRBJ1-2, with D uncertain. The germline V gene encodes CDR1 LGHNA and CDR2 YSLEER. The CDR3 is made up of 15 amino acids. V lost 0 bases and J lost 4, with 12 bases in between. CDR3 loop: CASSQESSAGYGYTF. CDR3 coding DNA: TGCGCCAGCAGCCAAGAGAGTTCGGCAGGCTATGGCTACACCTTC.

CDR3 DNA: TGTGCCAGCAGCTTAATCGCCAGCGGGGTCTCCTACAATGAGCAGTTCTTC. This encodes CASSLIASGVSYNEQFF. The chain is built from TRBV7-3 and TRBJ2-1; 7 bases match TRBD2. The CDR3 extends over 17 amino acids. The J segment lost 0 bases and the V segment lost 1 base, leaving 6 bases of the junction unmatched. Per germline, CDR1 SGHTA and CDR2 FQGTGA.

The V gene is TRBV4-1, the J gene TRBJ2-7; no clear D. The CDR3 is 15 amino acids. Looked up from germline, CDR1 is MGHRA and CDR2 is YSYEKL. Deletions cut 0 bases from V and 0 bases from J, with 9 bases between. CDR3 nucleotide sequence: TGCGCCAGCAGCCAAGATCGTGGAGCCTCCTACGAGCAGTACTTC. Protein product: CASSQDRGASYEQYF.

This chain uses TRBV25-1 with TRBJ2-7, with D perhaps matching TRBD2 (5 bases). CDR1 is MGHDK and CDR2 is SYGVNS in the germline V gene. This CDR3 region has 13 residues. V lost 4 bases and J lost 7, with 14 bases in between. CDR3 in DNA: TGTGCCAGCAGTGGCGGGTATTGGGGTGAGCAGTACTTC. Translation gives CASSGGYWGEQYF.

The chain links TRBV5-1 to TRBJ1-4; 11 bases align to TRBD1. Germline assignment: CDR1 SGHRS and CDR2 YFSETQ. The CDR3 runs to 14 residues. Trimming cost V 7 bases and J 8 bases; bases outside gene matches: 7. The CDR3 region is CASGWTGGEEKLFF. The CDR3 coding sequence is TGCGCCAGCGGTTGGACAGGGGGCGAGGAAAAACTGTTTTTT.

This chain uses TRBV11-2 with TRBJ2-1; 7 positions match TRBD2. V lost 3 bases, J lost 10 bases, and 6 bases stayed unmatched. Looked up from germline, CDR1 is SGHAT and CDR2 is FQNNGV. The CDR3 covers 13 residues. CDR3 sequence reads: CASSFAGVLEQFF. The CDR3 DNA follows: TGTGCCAGCAGCTTCGCGGGGGTTTTAGAGCAGTTCTTC.

The chain uses TRBV5-1 and TRBJ2-3; TRBD2 agrees at 15 bases. With 4 bases clipped from V and 0 bases from J, the junction kept 12 bases outside the gene matches. Looked up from germline, CDR1 is SGHRS and CDR2 is YFSETQ. There are 20 residues in the CDR3. The CDR3, as DNA: TGCGCCAGCAGCCCGGATGGACTAGCGGGGGGGCCCTCTAGCACAGATACGCAGTATTTT. Amino acids: CASSPDGLAGGPSSTDTQYF.

This chain joins TRBV5-1 and TRBJ2-7; a possible D gene is TRBD1 (6 bases). Germline CDR1 and CDR2: SGHRS and YFSETQ. CDR3 length: 14 residues. Deletions cut 0 bases from V and 2 bases from J, with 9 bases between. The CDR3 DNA reads as TGCGCCAGCAGCTTGGACAGGGAGACCTACGAGCAGTACTTC. Protein: CASSLDRETYEQYF.